Following are 16 T cell receptor beta chains from one sample sequenced in a study of blood T cell repertoires in COVID-19. Sequenced by immunoSEQ multiplex PCR; TCRdb stores in-frame clones only, minus some. The sample has about 230,000 clones, 70% to 90% seen once; the top ten hold 2% to 3%. Sequenced sample: peripheral blood. The receptor source for this set is a woman in her seventies with active or convalescent COVID-19.

The chain couples TRBV11-2 to TRBJ1-1; 8 bases align to TRBD1. Losses at the gene ends were 3 bases for V and 11 bases for J; bases not matched to a gene: 8. The germline V gene encodes CDR1 SGHAT and CDR2 FQNNGV. CDR3 size: 13 residues. CDR3 loop: CASSFNLQGAAFF. The CDR3 DNA sequence: TGTGCCAGCAGCTTCAACCTTCAGGGGGCGGCTTTCTTT.

The CDR3 bases are TGTGCCAGCAGCATCATCTGGGCAATAAGGTACTTC. Its translation is CASSIIWAIRYF. The rearrangement uses TRBV28 and TRBJ2-7; D call uncertain. Trimming shortened V by 6 bases and J by 12 bases, and 18 bases separated the two germline ends. Germline CDR1 reads MDHEN; CDR2 reads SYDVKM. This CDR3 has 12 residues.

This chain links TRBV5-1 with TRBJ1-1; D unresolved. V lost 4 bases, J lost 1 base, and 14 bases lay in between. Germline V lookup: CDR1 SGHRS, CDR2 YFSETQ. CDR3 size: 15 residues. The CDR3 coding sequence is TGCGCCAGCAGCCCCAACGAGGTAGGGAACACTGAAGCTTTCTTT. The encoded protein is CASSPNEVGNTEAFF.

The chain uses TRBV12-3 or TRBV12-4 and TRBJ1-2; no firm D call. The V gene lost 2 bases and the J gene lost 8 bases, with 12 bases spanning the gap. The CDR3 has 13 amino acids. The DNA for the CDR3 is TGTGCCAGCAGTTTAATCCAGGTCGGCGGCTACACCTTC. Protein product: CASSLIQVGGYTF.

This clone was counted between two and nine times. This chain links TRBV3-1 (or the pseudogene TRBV3-2) with TRBJ2-1, with 8 bases lining up with TRBD2. This CDR3 has 13 amino acids. With 1 base clipped from V and 7 bases from J, the junction kept 0 bases outside the gene matches. Germline CDR1 and CDR2: LGHDT and YNNKEL (reference sequence). The CDR3 region has the DNA TGTGCCAGCAGCCAAGGACTAGCGAATGAGCAGTTCTTC. Residues: CASSQGLANEQFF.

The V gene is TRBV5-1, the J gene TRBJ2-3; the D gene is possibly TRBD2 (6 bases). Germline V lookup: CDR1 SGHRS, CDR2 YFSETQ. CDR3 length: 15 residues. V lost 0 bases and J lost 4, with 12 bases in between. CDR3: CASSLGGANADTQYF. Here the CDR3 DNA reads TGCGCCAGCAGCTTGGGCGGGGCCAATGCAGATACGCAGTATTTT.

The chain combines TRBV28 with TRBJ1-4, with D unresolved. V lost 1 base and J 0 bases, leaving 27 bases between the germline ends. The CDR3 sequence is 22 residues long. CDR1 is MDHEN, CDR2 SYDVKM, per germline. This CDR3 is CASSLFLTSSQPGSATNEKLFF. The CDR3 nucleotides are TGTGCCAGCAGTTTATTTTTGACATCATCCCAACCTGGATCGGCAACTAATGAAAAACTGTTTTTT.

The chain is built from TRBV5-1 and TRBJ2-7; 8 bases match TRBD1. The CDR3 is 15 residues long. J was trimmed by 2 bases and V by 0 bases; bases with no gene match: 4. The V gene's germline CDR1 is SGHRS and CDR2 YFSETQ. CDR3 residues: CASSLGETGAYEQYF. For the CDR3, the DNA is TGCGCCAGCAGCTTGGGGGAGACAGGGGCCTACGAGCAGTACTTC.

The chain couples TRBV6-5 to TRBJ2-7, with D tentatively TRBD1 (5 bases). CDR3 length: 15 residues. V lost 4 bases and J lost 2, with 15 bases in between. Germline CDR1 and CDR2: MNHEY and SVGAGI. The CDR3 loop reads CASSLGPDRPYEQYF. The CDR3 nucleotides are TGTGCCAGCAGTTTAGGCCCTGACAGACCCTACGAGCAGTACTTC.

The V call is TRBV15, the J call TRBJ2-1, with 10 bases aligning to TRBD2. Unmatched junction bases numbered 10, after V lost 0 bases and J lost 5 bases. Per the germline V gene, CDR1 is LNHNV and CDR2 is YYDKDF (reference sequence). The CDR3 consists of 18 residues. The CDR3 region is CATSRDRLGTSDNNEQFF. DNA of the CDR3: TGTGCCACCAGCAGAGATCGCCTCGGGACTAGCGATAACAATGAGCAGTTCTTC. Full variable domain (rest looked up from reference TRBV15 and TRBJ2-1): DAMVIQNPRYQVTQFGKPVTLSCSQTLNHNVMYWYQQKSSQAPKLLFHYYDKDFNNEADTPDNFQSRRPNTSFCFLDIRSPGLGDTAMYLCATSRDRLGTSDNNEQFFGPGTRLTVL.

The V call is TRBV3-1 (or the pseudogene TRBV3-2), the J call TRBJ1-2; 8 bases agree with TRBD1. V dropped 7 bases and J dropped 7; count of bases not matched to a gene: 8. CDR1 and CDR2 (germline): LGHDT, YNNKEL (reference sequence). CDR3 length: 13 amino acids. DNA for the CDR3: TGTGCCAGCACAAGGACAGGGCTCAGTGGCTACACCTTC. This sequence encodes CASTRTGLSGYTF.

J is TRBJ2-1 and V is TRBV28, with 7 bases aligning to TRBD2. Germline V gene lookup returns CDR1 MDHEN and CDR2 SYDVKM. With 8 bases clipped from V and 0 bases from J, the junction kept 10 bases outside the gene matches. CDR3 length: 16 residues. This chain's CDR3 is CASGGSPYSSYNEQFF. DNA of the CDR3: TGTGCCAGCGGCGGGAGCCCTTATAGCTCCTACAATGAGCAGTTCTTC.

This chain uses TRBV19 with TRBJ2-3; 9 bases map to TRBD1. Unmatched junction bases numbered 5, after V lost 3 bases and J lost 1 base. The CDR3 is made up of 16 amino acids. Germline CDR1 reads LNHDA; CDR2 reads SQIVND (reference sequence). CDR3 loop: CASSMDRGGGTDTQYF. Written as DNA, the CDR3 is TGTGCCAGTAGTATGGACAGGGGAGGCGGCACAGATACGCAGTATTTT. Full variable domain (rest looked up from reference TRBV19 and TRBJ2-3): DGGITQSPKYLFRKEGQNVTLSCEQNLNHDAMYWYRQDPGQGLRLIYYSQIVNDFQKGDIAEGYSVSREKKESFPLTVTSAQKNPTAFYLCASSMDRGGGTDTQYFGPGTRLTVL.

The chain uses TRBV11-1 and TRBJ1-5; the D gene is possibly TRBD1 (5 bases). The CDR3 contains 15 residues. V lost 6 bases and J 3 bases, leaving 15 bases between the germline ends. Germline-derived CDR1 and CDR2 are SGHAT and FQDESV (reference sequence). Here the CDR3 DNA reads TGTGCCAGCAGTCTCCGGGGGGAAGTCAATCAGCCCCAGCATTTT. Its translation: CASSLRGEVNQPQHF. Full variable domain (rest looked up from reference TRBV11-1 and TRBJ1-5): EAEVAQSPRYKITEKSQAVAFWCDPISGHATLYWYRQILGQGPELLVQFQDESVVDDSQLPKDRFSAERLKGVDSTLKIQPAELGDSAMYLCASSLRGEVNQPQHFGDGTRLSIL.

The CDR3 loop reads CASSPRPGWKNEQYF. In nucleotides, the CDR3 is TGCGCCAGCAGCCCCCGCCCGGGGTGGAAGAACGAGCAGTACTTC. The chain is built from TRBV5-1 and TRBJ2-7; possible D gene TRBD2, 5 bases. Germline V CDR1 and CDR2: SGHRS, YFSETQ. The CDR3 runs 15 residues. With 4 bases removed from V and 5 bases from J, the gap between germline ends came to 19 bases.

This chain joins TRBV28 and TRBJ1-5; possibly TRBD1 for D (6 bases). The germline gives CDR1 MDHEN, CDR2 SYDVKM. Trimming shortened V by 6 bases and J by 0 bases, and 12 bases separated the two germline ends. The CDR3 contains 15 residues. CDR3 nucleotides: TGTGCCAGCAGAATAACAGGGTATAGCAATCAGCCCCAGCATTTT. Translation: CASRITGYSNQPQHF.